Presented here are 13 T cell receptor beta chains from one specimen sequenced in a study of blood T cell repertoires in COVID-19. Profiling relied on immunoSEQ multiplex PCR, and the TCRdb table lists in-frame clones only, not all of them. The table lists just over 650,000 clones, around 90% of them singletons. The sequenced sample consisted of peripheral blood. All receptors derive from a woman between 18 and 29 years old with acute or convalescent COVID-19.

This clone was observed once. V gene TRBV6-2 or TRBV6-3 combines with J gene TRBJ2-5; 8 bases align to TRBD2. From germline, CDR1 is MNHEY and CDR2 SVGEGT. J was trimmed by 1 base and V by 3 bases; bases with no gene match: 1. The CDR3 has 14 residues. CDR3 nucleotides: TGTGCCAGCAGTTATAGCGGGGTCCAAGAGACCCAGTACTTC. Translated, it gives CASSYSGVQETQYF.

The V call is TRBV9, the J call TRBJ1-2; 9 nucleotides agree with TRBD1. This CDR3 is 18 amino acids long. CDR1 and CDR2 from the germline V gene are SGDLS and YYNGEE. The V gene end was trimmed by 4 bases and the J gene end by 6 bases; junction bases not matched to a gene: 19. In nucleotides, the CDR3 is TGTGCCAGCAGCTTCCGGACAGGGGACTTAACTGGATTGGATGGCTACACCTTC. Its protein is CASSFRTGDLTGLDGYTF.

The chain carries TRBV30 and TRBJ1-1, with 7 nucleotides matching TRBD1. J gave up 3 bases and V 0 bases, and 7 bases lay outside the gene matches. This CDR3 is built from 15 residues. CDR1 and CDR2 (germline): GTSNPN, SVGIG (reference sequence). This chain's CDR3 is CAWSVGGGDYTEAFF. CDR3 sequence (DNA): TGTGCCTGGAGTGTAGGGGGCGGGGATTACACTGAAGCTTTCTTT.

The chain links TRBV12-3 or TRBV12-4 to TRBJ2-5; no clear D. Trimming pared 5 bases from V and 4 bases from J, leaving 11 bases between. The CDR3 has 13 residues. CDR3: CASSHYTGETQYF. CDR3 sequence (DNA): TGTGCCAGCAGTCACTACACTGGAGAGACCCAGTACTTC.

Note on this clone: A junction boundary mismatches the germline segment, possibly from a read error. The rearrangement joins TRBV11-2 to TRBJ1-1; D may be TRBD1 (5 bases). From germline, CDR1 is SGHAT and CDR2 FQNNGV. The CDR3 sequence is 15 residues long. The CDR3: CASSPPGGGFEEPYF. DNA of the CDR3: TGTGCCAGCAGCCCCCCCGGCGGGGGGTTTGAAGAGCCTTACTTT.

V is TRBV10-3 and J is TRBJ2-7; D may be TRBD2 (7 bases). This CDR3 spans 13 amino acids. Looked up from germline, CDR1 is ENHRY and CDR2 is SYGVKD. V lost 8 bases and J lost 4, with 15 bases in between. The chain's CDR3 is CAIGGAFEYEQYF. The CDR3 DNA reads TGTGCCATCGGGGGGGCATTCGAATACGAGCAGTACTTC.

V usage is TRBV5-1 and J usage is TRBJ1-1; D not resolved. Deletions cut 4 bases from V and 1 base from J, with 11 bases between. CDR3 length equals 14 residues. Germline values: CDR1 SGHRS, CDR2 YFSETQ. The CDR3 protein is CASSGGLPNTEAFF. As DNA, the CDR3 is TGCGCCAGCAGCGGTGGACTCCCGAACACTGAAGCTTTCTTT.

The V and J genes are TRBV11-2 and TRBJ2-7, with D perhaps TRBD1 (5 bases). Trimming pared 4 bases from V and 1 base from J, leaving 11 bases between. The V gene's germline CDR1 is SGHAT and CDR2 FQNNGV. CDR3 size: 14 residues. CDR3 loop: CASSSWGKSYEQYF. The DNA of the CDR3 is TGTGCCAGCAGCTCTTGGGGCAAGTCCTACGAGCAGTACTTC.

With regard to this clone: Other nucleotide sequences in the sample specify the same CDR3. This rearrangement joins TRBV5-1 to TRBJ1-6, with 7 bases fitting TRBD1. The CDR3 length is 13 residues. Germline V gene data show CDR1 as SGHRS and CDR2 as YFSETQ. With 0 bases clipped from V and 10 bases from J, the junction kept 1 base outside the gene matches. The CDR3 sequence: CASSLDRGSPLHF. The CDR3 nucleotides are TGCGCCAGCAGCTTGGACAGGGGATCACCCCTCCACTTT.

This sequence joins TRBV5-1 and TRBJ2-7, with 10 bases matching TRBD1. The CDR3 loop spans 14 amino acids. V lost 4 bases, J lost 3 bases, and 4 bases stayed unmatched. CDR1 and CDR2 from the germline V gene are SGHRS and YFSETQ. The CDR3 coding sequence is TGCGCCAGCAGCAAGGACAGGGGGTACTACGAGCAGTACTTC. This gives the protein CASSKDRGYYEQYF.

V and J are TRBV27 and TRBJ1-1, with D possibly TRBD1 on 6 matching bases. Germline assignment: CDR1 MNHEY and CDR2 SMNVEV (reference sequence). CDR3 length equals 17 residues. Deletions cut 5 bases from V and 1 base from J, with 20 bases between. CDR3: CASSPLPSRGANTEAFF. As DNA, the CDR3 is TGTGCCAGCAGTCCCCTCCCATCACGGGGGGCGAACACTGAAGCTTTCTTT.

This clone was seen a few times. This rearrangement joins TRBV19 to TRBJ2-3; 13 bases fit TRBD2. With V trimmed by 8 bases and J by 4 bases, 9 bases remained unmatched. This CDR3 contains 16 residues. The germline V gene has CDR1 LNHDA and CDR2 SQIVND (reference sequence). CDR3 residues: CASRGTSGVMADTQYF. CDR3 DNA sequence: TGTGCCAGTCGCGGGACTAGCGGGGTAATGGCAGATACGCAGTATTTT.

This chain connects TRBV25-1 to TRBJ2-1; tentative D call: TRBD2 (6 bases). Germline CDR1 MGHDK, CDR2 SYGVNS. V gave up 2 bases and J gave up 12 bases, with 17 bases separating them. CDR3 length: 14 amino acids. The CDR3 loop reads CASSEGLAFIAQFF. The CDR3 DNA reads as TGTGCCAGCAGTGAAGGTCTAGCGTTCATTGCGCAGTTCTTC.